These 16 T cell receptor beta chains came from one sample sequenced in a study of CD8 T cells in ankylosing spondylitis. TCRdb recomputed calls from the 5' RACE reads with MiXCR, one row per CDR3 protein. The sample records approximately 90,000 distinct CDR3 sequences, 8% to 10% being singletons. The source material was blood, either unsorted or a sorted T cell fraction (not recorded which). Receptor source: a male donor with ankylosing spondylitis or in good health (not recorded which).

At least ten counts were recorded for this clonotype. The rearrangement joins TRBV27 to TRBJ2-4; 9 bases map to TRBD1. Looked up from germline, CDR1 is MNHEY and CDR2 is SMNVEV (reference sequence). The V gene end was trimmed by 6 bases and the J gene end by 4 bases; junction bases not matched to a gene: 13. The length of the CDR3 is 17 residues. CDR3 loop: CASSTLTGGMTKNIQYF. The CDR3 bases are TGTGCCAGCAGCACCTTGACAGGGGGTATGACAAAAAACATTCAGTACTTC.

The sample holds a few counts of this clonotype. The rearrangement joins TRBV4-3 to TRBJ2-3, with D possibly being TRBD2 (5 bases). The V end was cut by 3 bases, the J end by 4 bases, with 20 bases between. Per the germline V gene, CDR1 is LGHNA and CDR2 is YSLEER. The CDR3 has 17 residues. The CDR3 bases are TGCGCCAGCAGCCAGAACCCGGGAAGTAAGGTCGCAGATACGCAGTATTTT. Protein sequence: CASSQNPGSKVADTQYF.

This clonotype has ten or more counts. The rearrangement joins TRBV20-1 to TRBJ2-1; D unclear. Trimming left V 2 bases short and J 3 bases short, with 2 bases between. Germline V gives CDR1 DFQATT, CDR2 SNEGSKA (reference sequence). The CDR3 runs 11 residues. CDR3 DNA sequence: TGCAGTGCTAGATACTACAATGAGCAGTTCTTC. Encoded protein: CSARYYNEQFF.

Many counts were recorded for this clonotype. This chain uses TRBV6-2 or TRBV6-3 with TRBJ2-2; unclear D gene. The germline V gene encodes CDR1 MNHEY and CDR2 SVGEGT. V was pared by 2 bases and J by 0 bases, with 10 bases between. The CDR3 contains 16 residues. The CDR3 DNA sequence: TGTGCCAGCAGTTACCTTGGGGTAACGAACACCGGGGAGCTGTTTTTT. Its protein product is CASSYLGVTNTGELFF.

This clonotype was counted at least ten times. V gene TRBV29-1 combines with J gene TRBJ2-1; D may be TRBD1 or TRBD2 (6 bases each). Germline V gives CDR1 SQVTM, CDR2 ANQGSEA. The CDR3 covers 16 residues. Deletions cut 4 bases from V and 7 bases from J, with 23 bases between. The CDR3 loop is CSVVRGQGPEWNEQFF. The CDR3 DNA reads TGCAGCGTTGTGCGGGGACAAGGGCCCGAATGGAATGAGCAGTTCTTC.

This clonotype appeared a few times. The V and J genes are TRBV7-9 and TRBJ2-5, with D perhaps being TRBD1 or TRBD2 (5 bases each). The V and J ends lost 0 bases and 1 base respectively, with 12 bases between them. This CDR3 comprises 16 residues. Looked up from germline, CDR1 is SEHNR and CDR2 is FQNEAQ (reference sequence). The CDR3 nucleotides are TGTGCCAGCAGCTTAGCTGTGGGGGATGCCCAAGAGACCCAGTACTTC. This gives the protein CASSLAVGDAQETQYF.

This rearrangement joins TRBV4-2 to TRBJ2-1; D is unresolved. Germline CDR1 reads LGHNA; CDR2 reads YNFKEQ. Trimming shortened V by 1 base and J by 0 bases, and 7 bases separated the two germline ends. CDR3 length: 15 amino acids. The CDR3 DNA reads TGTGCCAGCAGCCAAGGCCGAGGCTCCTACAATGAGCAGTTCTTC. As protein: CASSQGRGSYNEQFF.

This clonotype came up many times. The chain carries TRBV10-3 and TRBJ2-1; TRBD2 might be the D (5 bases). The germline V gene encodes CDR1 ENHRY and CDR2 SYGVKD. V lost 8 bases to trimming and J lost 9 bases, with 20 bases between them. The CDR3 totals 14 residues. CDR3 region: CAIGRTSEGSEQFF. The CDR3 bases are TGTGCCATCGGAAGGACTTCCGAAGGGAGTGAGCAGTTCTTC.

This clonotype was counted many times. The chain employs TRBV4-2 and TRBJ1-1; D unresolved. The CDR3 consists of 13 residues. Germline values: CDR1 LGHNA, CDR2 YNFKEQ. Trimming pared 7 bases from V and 1 base from J, leaving 10 bases between. The CDR3 DNA is TGTGCCAGCACTCAGCCGACGAACACTGAAGCTTTCTTT. It translates to CASTQPTNTEAFF.

V is TRBV10-3 and J is TRBJ2-2; the match to TRBD2 covers 8 bases. Losses at the gene ends were 5 bases for V and 2 bases for J; bases not matched to a gene: 4. CDR1 is ENHRY and CDR2 is SYGVKD in the germline V gene. The CDR3 has 15 amino acids. The CDR3 DNA reads TGTGCCATCAGTCCTAGCGGGCTTAACACCGGGGAGCTGTTTTTT. As protein: CAISPSGLNTGELFF.

The sample holds many counts of this clonotype. The V gene is TRBV20-1, the J gene TRBJ2-3, with 8 bases that match TRBD1. After removal of 5 bases from V and 5 bases from J, the junction contained 3 bases not matched to a gene. Germline V gene data show CDR1 as DFQATT and CDR2 as SNEGSKA (reference sequence). There are 12 residues in the CDR3. CDR3: CSADRGGDTQYF. In nucleotides, the CDR3 is TGCAGTGCTGACAGGGGAGGAGATACGCAGTATTTT.

This clonotype was observed many times. The chain uses TRBV7-9 and TRBJ1-1; 8 bases are a match to TRBD1. V was pared by 1 base and J by 3 bases, with 4 bases of the junction left unmatched. Germline V gives CDR1 SEHNR, CDR2 FQNEAQ (reference sequence). The CDR3 covers 15 residues. CDR3 sequence (DNA): TGTGCCAGCAGCTTAGGCTCAGGGGGCCACACTGAAGCTTTCTTT. Translating it yields CASSLGSGGHTEAFF.

The rearrangement uses TRBV7-8 and TRBJ2-5; possibly TRBD1 for D (6 bases). Looked up from germline, CDR1 is SGHVS and CDR2 is FQNEAQ. Between the trimmed V and J ends, which lost 1 base and 4 bases, there was a span of 13 bases. The CDR3 has 15 residues. The CDR3 region has the DNA TGTGCCAGCAGCTTAGGTACAGGGTTCGGAGAGACCCAGTACTTC. Translation gives CASSLGTGFGETQYF.

A word on this clonotype: A much larger clone sits a single nucleotide away, making a read error possible. V usage is TRBV20-1 and J usage is TRBJ2-7, with D perhaps given as TRBD1 or TRBD2 (5 bases each). V lost 3 bases to trimming and J lost 2 bases, with 20 bases between them. Germline lookup yields CDR1 DFQATT and CDR2 SNEGSKA (reference sequence). The CDR3 length is 16 residues. The CDR3, as DNA: TGCAGTGCTAGCTCCCACTGGCCGACGGGGCCCTACGAGCAGTACTTC. Translated, it gives CSASSHWPTGPYEQYF.

This clonotype was counted at least ten times. J is TRBJ2-1 and V is TRBV7-2; D gene ambiguous. Germline CDR1 SGHTA, CDR2 FQGNSA. V was shortened by 1 base and J by 2 bases, with 3 bases between the two germline ends. CDR3 length: 13 residues. CDR3 in amino acids: CASSLVAYNEQFF. The CDR3 DNA is TGTGCCAGCAGCTTAGTGGCCTACAATGAGCAGTTCTTC. Full variable domain (outside the CDR3, taken from reference TRBV7-2 and TRBJ2-1): GAGVSQSPSNKVTEKGKDVELRCDPISGHTALYWYRQSLGQGLEFLIYFQGNSAPDKSGLPSDRFSAERTGGSVSTLTIQRTQQEDSAVYLCASSLVAYNEQFFGPGTRLTVL.

This clonotype came up many times. J is TRBJ1-1 and V is TRBV4-2, with D tentatively TRBD1 (5 bases). Looked up from germline, CDR1 is LGHNA and CDR2 is YNFKEQ. The CDR3 totals 16 residues. V was cut by 0 bases and J by 1 base, with 12 bases left in between. CDR3: CASSQDGGAQNTEAFF. CDR3 coding DNA: TGTGCCAGCAGCCAAGATGGAGGGGCCCAGAACACTGAAGCTTTCTTT.